The present T cell receptor beta chain was sequenced within a study of yellow fever vaccine responses in identical twins (dated by TCRdb to 2016 to 2019). For context, the study as a whole: In the study, vaccine-responding T cell clones were precisely tracked in identical twins. The full study reports these points: The authors reported that the T cell response to vaccination in identical twins appeared partly convergent and partly personalized.

Between the V and J ends, shortened by 0 bases and 2 bases respectively, the junction contains 8 bases. For CDR1 and CDR2, the germline V gene lists SGDLS and YYNGEE. Reading from cysteine to phenylalanine, the CDR3 counts 14 amino acids. The entry retains the CDR3 DNA only, 42 bases that are in frame from base 1. The receptor library was made with RT-PCR. TCRdb lists the instrument as Illumina HiSeq 2500. In-frame beta chains were kept once TCRdb had trimmed the public reads at Q25 with fastp and called clones with MiXCR. Duplicate CDR3 protein sequences are folded into a single record with the most common DNA and genes. This sample is represented by some 5,900 distinct CDR3 sequences; 65% to 85% of them were singletons. The ten largest clonotypes hold roughly 2.5% of the sample. As to this clonotype: Its binding antigen is unknown. Base qualities were left out, and no much larger clone turns up one base away.

The receptor chain draws on TRBV9 and TRBJ2-5, with TRBD2 perhaps the D gene, on 5 matching bases. The receptor was derived from a woman aged 18 to 35 who received the yellow fever vaccine. Donor details come from another sample of the same person, matched by shared clones. The sample was T cells from blood (PBMCs), unsorted or a sorted subset (not recorded which), taken before or after yellow fever vaccination (not recorded which). The sequenced DNA is TGTGCCAGCAGCGTAGCGGGGAGACAAGAGACCCAGTACTTC. Its translation reads: CASSVAGRQETQYF.